The rows below give T cell receptor beta chains drawn from one sample of a study of CD8+CD57+ T cells in acquired aplastic anemia. TCRdb redid the calling of the reads with MiXCR, one entry per CDR3 protein. The sample lists 130,000 or so distinct CDR3 sequences, more than 35% occurring once. Sequencing was carried out using sorted CD4+, CD8+, or CD8+CD57+ T cells (not recorded which) from PBMCs. The origin of the receptors is a human donor in good health, serving as a control. The CDR3 runs from the conserved cysteine through the conserved F or W. The order of the fields is V gene, CDR3 protein.

TRBV15,CATSRDFGAVYGYTF
TRBV10-2,CASSESRDRYSPLHF
TRBV12-3/TRBV12-4,CASSFGSNQPQHF
TRBV20-1,CSANRRGVGRNTEAFF
TRBV19,CASSRDFSPLHF
TRBV7-3,CASSLNGRFQAFF
TRBV29-1,CSVEPGTGAFLVNQPQHF
TRBV20-1,CSALYSPGNTEAFF
TRBV15,CATASSGANVLTF
TRBV7-7,CASSPGPLLHSSYNEQFF
TRBV15,CATSLRTTSGSYNEQFF
TRBV27,CASSLNRGANYGYTF
TRBV15,CATGSPRSSYEQYF
TRBV9,CASSVEDPGRGASVGYTF
TRBV19,CASKDRFTGELFF
TRBV11-3,CASSLVAGDNEQFF
TRBV20-1,CSAIDRGRDQPQHF
TRBV3-1,CASSEWAGERNEQFF
TRBV5-4,CASSLRGSNEQFF
TRBV2,CASSEGRNRELGSPLHF
TRBV28,CASRHDTGHTAGTDTQYF
TRBV19,CASRKDRGGYEQYF
TRBV10-3,CAISDWAGTANTGELFF
TRBV7-8,CASSSTVNYGYTF
TRBV5-1,CASRSGGLAASGQETQYF
TRBV10-3,CASSVVLADYNEQFF
TRBV12-3/TRBV12-4,CASSEAGAHNSPLHF
TRBV5-4,CASSWTENYGYTF
TRBV29-1,CSVTLDRLEQFF
TRBV29-1,CSVAATLEWGLF
TRBV10-1,CAGSESQGRGCTF
TRBV7-9,CASSLSGLGFGYTF
TRBV6-5,CASSYSGQGLQKLFF
TRBV5-1,CASSPTGGAETQYF
TRBV10-1,CASSDQLAGVYEQYF
TRBV12-3/TRBV12-4,CASSPSGASSYNEQFF
TRBV2,CASRGTSGGTGELFF
TRBV2,CASSATPVRSGNTIYF
TRBV29-1,CSVLWEYGYTF
TRBV19,CASIGRDATNEKLFF
TRBV4-1,CASSHGQGGNQPQHF
TRBV20-1,CSARTGTYEQYF
TRBV29-1,CSVDGIYGYTF
TRBV11-2,CASRDDRAMTPLHF
TRBV5-1,CASSVVGGSYNEQFF
TRBV29-1,CSVGGQFYEQYF
TRBV24-1,CATSFSPLAGASTDTQYF
TRBV27,CASSLRGQGRNTGELFF
TRBV2,CASSEGDSRNEAFF
TRBV6-1,CASSGGDGQPQHF
TRBV6-1,CASSEIGQTNQPQHF
TRBV24-1,CAASVSFGPYGYTF
TRBV7-6,CASSSRPTGRGEKLFF
TRBV15,CATSRAPVDTQYF
TRBV6-1,CASSEATTGIGYTF
TRBV2,CASSPGSTTYEQYF
TRBV2,CASSPAGGLYTGELFF
TRBV15,CATCRATSGWDTQYF
TRBV20-1,CSARADFSSYEQYF
TRBV15,CATSTGPDTEAFF